This TCR beta chain was recovered during a study of shared clonotypes between healthy human individuals. Looked up from germline, CDR1 is SGHRS and CDR2 is YFSETQ. The CDR3 consists of 15 residues. Concerning this clone: A junction end diverges from the germline sequence, so it may reflect a read error.

The method was immunoSEQ multiplex PCR; TCRdb's version includes in-frame clones alone and lacks a portion of them. Among some 1,400,000 clones, roughly 96% were seen once, and the ten largest hold approximately 1.1%. The sample consisted of naive CD4+ T cells sorted from blood. The subset: CD45RA+ positively selected. The origin of this receptor is a man aged 25 to 40 in good health. The V and J genes are TRBV5-1 and TRBJ2-3, with 9 bases that match TRBD2. CDR3 coding DNA: TGCGCCAGCAACTTGGCGGGAGGGTTCACAGATACGCAGTATTTT. Residues: CASNLAGGFTDTQYF.